This T cell receptor (beta chain) is from a study of shared clonotypes between healthy human individuals. Points from the study as a whole: Across subsets, estimated richness was generally greater for naive than for memory populations.

Sequenced by immunoSEQ multiplex PCR; TCRdb stores in-frame clones only, minus some. The data contain about 2,500,000 clones, more than 90% of them singletons. Of note for this clone: The antigen is not known.

Looked up from germline, CDR1 is SGDLS and CDR2 is YYNGEE. V trimming: 0 bases; J trimming: 5 bases; junction bases outside the gene matches: 3. CDR3 length: 15 amino acids. The receptor was isolated from a man between 18 and 29 years old in good health. The chain couples TRBV9 to TRBJ1-4; TRBD1 aligns across 8 bases. The sample was naive CD4+ T cells sorted from blood. Subset indicated: CD45RA+ positively selected. The DNA of the CDR3 is TGTGCCAGCAGCGTAGAAGCAGGGGGCAATGAAAAACTGTTTTTT. Translation gives CASSVEAGGNEKLFF. The full variable domain, in which reference TRBV9 and TRBJ1-4 provide the parts outside the CDR3, is DSGVTQTPKHLITATGQRVTLRCSPRSGDLSVYWYQQSLDQGLQFLIQYYNGEERAKGNILERFSAQQFPDLHSELNLSSLELGDSALYFCASSVEAGGNEKLFFGSGTQLSVL.